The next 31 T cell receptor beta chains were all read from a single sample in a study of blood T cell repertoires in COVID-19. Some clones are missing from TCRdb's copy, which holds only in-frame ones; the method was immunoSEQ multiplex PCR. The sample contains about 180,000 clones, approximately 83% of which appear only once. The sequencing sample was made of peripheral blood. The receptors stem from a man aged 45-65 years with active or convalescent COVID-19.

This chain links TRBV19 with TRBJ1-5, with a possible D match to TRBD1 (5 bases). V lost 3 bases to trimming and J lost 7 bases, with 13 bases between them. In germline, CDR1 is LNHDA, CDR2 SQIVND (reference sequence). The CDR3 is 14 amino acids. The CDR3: CASSIIQGGQPQHF. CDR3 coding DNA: TGTGCCAGTAGTATTATTCAGGGAGGGCAGCCCCAGCATTTT.

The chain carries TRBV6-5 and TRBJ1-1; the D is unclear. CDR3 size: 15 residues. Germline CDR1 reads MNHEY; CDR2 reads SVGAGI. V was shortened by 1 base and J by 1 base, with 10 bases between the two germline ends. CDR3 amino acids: CASSYYLSGNTEAFF. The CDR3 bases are TGTGCCAGCAGTTACTATCTATCAGGGAACACTGAAGCTTTCTTT.

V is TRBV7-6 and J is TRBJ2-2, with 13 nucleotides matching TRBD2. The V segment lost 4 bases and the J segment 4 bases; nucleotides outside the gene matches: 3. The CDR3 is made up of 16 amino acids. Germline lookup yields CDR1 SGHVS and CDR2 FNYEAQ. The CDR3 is CASSSGTSGITGELFF. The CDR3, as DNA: TGTGCCAGCAGCTCAGGGACTAGCGGGATCACCGGGGAGCTGTTTTTT.

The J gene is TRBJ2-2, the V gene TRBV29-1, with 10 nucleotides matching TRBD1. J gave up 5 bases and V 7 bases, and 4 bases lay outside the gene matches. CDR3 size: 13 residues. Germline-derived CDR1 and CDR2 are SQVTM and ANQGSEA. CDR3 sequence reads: CSGQGALTGELFF. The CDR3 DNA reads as TGCAGCGGACAGGGGGCGCTTACCGGGGAGCTGTTTTTT.

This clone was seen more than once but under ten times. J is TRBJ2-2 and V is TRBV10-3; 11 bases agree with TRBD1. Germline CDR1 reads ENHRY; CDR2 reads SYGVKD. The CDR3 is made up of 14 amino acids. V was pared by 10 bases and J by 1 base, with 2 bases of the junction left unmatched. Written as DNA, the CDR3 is TGTGCCACCGGGACAGGGGGGAACACCGGGGAGCTGTTTTTT. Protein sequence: CATGTGGNTGELFF.

CDR3 in DNA: TGCGCCAGCAGCCAAGAAGGCAGGGGGGTAGGCCAGCCCCAGCATTTT. Protein sequence: CASSQEGRGVGQPQHF. The chain recombines TRBV4-1 with TRBJ1-5, with TRBD1 matching 7 bases. This CDR3 is built from 16 residues. V lost 0 bases and J lost 7; bases outside the gene matches: 9. Germline loops: CDR1 MGHRA, CDR2 YSYEKL.

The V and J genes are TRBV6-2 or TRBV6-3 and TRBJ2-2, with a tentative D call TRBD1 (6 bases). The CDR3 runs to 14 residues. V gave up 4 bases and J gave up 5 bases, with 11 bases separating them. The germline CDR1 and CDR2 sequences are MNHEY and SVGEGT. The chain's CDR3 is CASSFGTRTGELFF. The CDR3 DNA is TGTGCCAGCAGTTTCGGGACAAGAACCGGGGAGCTGTTTTTT.

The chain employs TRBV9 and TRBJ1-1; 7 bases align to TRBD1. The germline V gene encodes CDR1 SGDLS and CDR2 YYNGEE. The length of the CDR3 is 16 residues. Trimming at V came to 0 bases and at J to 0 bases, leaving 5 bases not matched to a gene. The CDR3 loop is CASSVGGGLLNTEAFF. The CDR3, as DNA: TGTGCCAGCAGCGTAGGAGGGGGCCTATTGAACACTGAAGCTTTCTTT.

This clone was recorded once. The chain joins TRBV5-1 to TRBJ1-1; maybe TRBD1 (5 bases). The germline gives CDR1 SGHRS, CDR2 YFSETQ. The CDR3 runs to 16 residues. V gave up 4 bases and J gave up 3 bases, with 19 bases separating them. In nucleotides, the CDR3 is TGCGCCAGCAGCGTTGCGAGAGCGACAGATGACACTGAAGCTTTCTTT. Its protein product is CASSVARATDDTEAFF.

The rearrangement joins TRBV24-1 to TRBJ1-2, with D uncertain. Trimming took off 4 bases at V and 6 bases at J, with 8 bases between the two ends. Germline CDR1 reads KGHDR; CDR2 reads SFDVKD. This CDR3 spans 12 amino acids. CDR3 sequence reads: CATSEWSHGYTF. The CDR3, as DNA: TGTGCCACCAGTGAGTGGAGTCATGGCTACACCTTC.

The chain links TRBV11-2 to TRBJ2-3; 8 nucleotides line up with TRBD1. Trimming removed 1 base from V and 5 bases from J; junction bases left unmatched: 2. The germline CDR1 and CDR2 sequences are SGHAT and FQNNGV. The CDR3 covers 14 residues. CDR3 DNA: TGTGCCAGCAGCTTAGGGACAGGGTTAGATACGCAGTATTTT. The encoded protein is CASSLGTGLDTQYF.

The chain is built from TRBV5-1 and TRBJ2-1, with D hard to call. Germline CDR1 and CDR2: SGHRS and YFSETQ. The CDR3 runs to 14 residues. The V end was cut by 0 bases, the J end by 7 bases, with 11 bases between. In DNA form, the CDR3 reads TGCGCCAGCAGCTTGGGTACCGCAGGAAATGAGCAGTTCTTC. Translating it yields CASSLGTAGNEQFF.

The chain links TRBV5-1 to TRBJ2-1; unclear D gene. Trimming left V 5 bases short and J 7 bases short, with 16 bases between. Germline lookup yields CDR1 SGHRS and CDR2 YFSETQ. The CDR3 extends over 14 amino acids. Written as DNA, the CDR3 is TGCGCCAGCAGAGATTTATTGGAGCAGAATGAGCAGTTCTTC. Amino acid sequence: CASRDLLEQNEQFF.

For the CDR3, the DNA is TGTGCCAGCTCACCACCGGGCAGAGAGACCCAGTACTTC. Translation: CASSPPGRETQYF. V and J are TRBV18 and TRBJ2-5, with D unclear. The CDR3 has 13 residues. CDR1 and CDR2 from the germline V gene are KGHSH and LQKENI. Trimming left V 0 bases short and J 4 bases short, with 6 bases between.

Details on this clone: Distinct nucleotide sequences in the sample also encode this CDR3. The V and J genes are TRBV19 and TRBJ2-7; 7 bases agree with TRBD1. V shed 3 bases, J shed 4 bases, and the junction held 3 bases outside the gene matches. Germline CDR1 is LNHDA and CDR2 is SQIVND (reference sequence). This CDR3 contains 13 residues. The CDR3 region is CASSIDREYEQYF. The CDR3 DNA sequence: TGTGCCAGTAGTATCGACAGGGAGTACGAGCAGTACTTC.

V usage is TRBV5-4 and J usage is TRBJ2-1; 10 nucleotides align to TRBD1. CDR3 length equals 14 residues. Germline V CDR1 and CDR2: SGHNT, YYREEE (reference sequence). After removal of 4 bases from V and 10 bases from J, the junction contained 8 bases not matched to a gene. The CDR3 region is CASSLPGQGLEQFF. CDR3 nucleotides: TGTGCCAGCAGCCTGCCGGGACAGGGGCTCGAGCAGTTCTTC.

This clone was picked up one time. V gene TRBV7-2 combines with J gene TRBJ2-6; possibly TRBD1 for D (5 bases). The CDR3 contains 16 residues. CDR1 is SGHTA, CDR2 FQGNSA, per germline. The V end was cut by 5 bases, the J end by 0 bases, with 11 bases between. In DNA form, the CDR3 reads TGTGCCAGCAGCAGGCATCAGGGCTCTGGGGCCAACGTCCTGACTTTC. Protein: CASSRHQGSGANVLTF.

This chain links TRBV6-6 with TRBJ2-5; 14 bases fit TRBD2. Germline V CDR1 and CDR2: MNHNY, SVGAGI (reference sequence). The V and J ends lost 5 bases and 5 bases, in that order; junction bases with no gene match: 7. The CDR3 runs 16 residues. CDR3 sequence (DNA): TGTGCCAGCAGTCGACTAGCGGGAGGGCCGGGGGAGACCCAGTACTTC. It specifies CASSRLAGGPGETQYF.

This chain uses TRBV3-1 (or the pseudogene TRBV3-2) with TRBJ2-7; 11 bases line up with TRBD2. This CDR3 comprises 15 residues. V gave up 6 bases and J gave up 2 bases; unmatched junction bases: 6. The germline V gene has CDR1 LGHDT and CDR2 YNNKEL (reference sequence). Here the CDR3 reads CASSQLAGDPYEQYF. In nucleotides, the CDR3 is TGTGCCAGCAGTCAACTAGCGGGAGACCCCTACGAGCAGTACTTC.

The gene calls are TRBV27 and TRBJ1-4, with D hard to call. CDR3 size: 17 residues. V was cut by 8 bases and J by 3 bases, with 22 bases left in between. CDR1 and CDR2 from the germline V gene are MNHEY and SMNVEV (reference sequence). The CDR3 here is CASSPTYSSQSNEKLFF. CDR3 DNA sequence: TGTGCCAGCTCACCGACGTATAGTTCACAGTCTAATGAAAAACTGTTTTTT.

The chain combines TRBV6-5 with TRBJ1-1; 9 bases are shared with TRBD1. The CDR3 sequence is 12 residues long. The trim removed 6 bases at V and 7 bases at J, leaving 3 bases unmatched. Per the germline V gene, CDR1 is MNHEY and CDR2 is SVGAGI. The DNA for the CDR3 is TGTGCCAGCAGGGGACAGGGACATGAAGCTTTCTTT. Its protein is CASRGQGHEAFF.

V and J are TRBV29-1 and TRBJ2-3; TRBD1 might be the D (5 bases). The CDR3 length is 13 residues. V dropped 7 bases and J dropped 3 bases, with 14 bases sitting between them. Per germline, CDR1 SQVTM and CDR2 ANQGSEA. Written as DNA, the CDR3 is TGCAGCGCCGACAGAGGTAGAACAGATACGCAGTATTTT. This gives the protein CSADRGRTDTQYF.

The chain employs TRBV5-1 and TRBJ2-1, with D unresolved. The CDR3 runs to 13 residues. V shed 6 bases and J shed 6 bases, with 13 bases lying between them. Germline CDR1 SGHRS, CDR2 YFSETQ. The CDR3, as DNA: TGCGCCAGCAAACGAGGAACCCCCAATGAGCAGTTCTTC. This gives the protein CASKRGTPNEQFF.

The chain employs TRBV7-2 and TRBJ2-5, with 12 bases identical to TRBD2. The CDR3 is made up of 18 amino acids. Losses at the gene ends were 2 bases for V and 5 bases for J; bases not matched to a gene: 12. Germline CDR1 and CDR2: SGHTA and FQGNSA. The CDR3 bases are TGTGCCAGCAGCTTAAGTCCTAGCGGGGGGGCCCTAGGTGAGACCCAGTACTTC. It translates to CASSLSPSGGALGETQYF.

The CDR3 coding sequence is TGCGCCAGCAGAGCCGGGACTCGCTCTGGAAACACCATATATTTT. Amino acid sequence: CASRAGTRSGNTIYF. The J gene is TRBJ1-3, the V gene TRBV10-2, with D tentatively TRBD1 (5 bases). Trimming removed 6 bases at V and 0 bases at J, with 12 bases between. The germline V gene has CDR1 WSHSY and CDR2 SAAADI. This CDR3 has 15 residues.

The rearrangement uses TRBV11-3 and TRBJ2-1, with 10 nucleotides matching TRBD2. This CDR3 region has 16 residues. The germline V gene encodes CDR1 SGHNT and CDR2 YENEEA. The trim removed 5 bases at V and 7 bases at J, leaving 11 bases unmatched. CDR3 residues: CASSLSSGGASNEQFF. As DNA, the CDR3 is TGTGCCAGCAGCCTATCTAGCGGGGGAGCCTCGAATGAGCAGTTCTTC.

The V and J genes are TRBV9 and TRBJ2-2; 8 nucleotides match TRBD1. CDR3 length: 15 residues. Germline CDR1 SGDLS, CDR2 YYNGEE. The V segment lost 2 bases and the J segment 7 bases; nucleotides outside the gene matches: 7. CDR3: CASSVSGGANGELFF. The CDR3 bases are TGTGCCAGCAGCGTTTCAGGGGGCGCGAACGGGGAGCTGTTTTTT.

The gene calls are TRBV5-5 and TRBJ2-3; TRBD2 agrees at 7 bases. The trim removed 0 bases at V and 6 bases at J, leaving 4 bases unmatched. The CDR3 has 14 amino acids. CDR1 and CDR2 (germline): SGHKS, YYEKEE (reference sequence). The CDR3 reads CASSLASGGDTQYF. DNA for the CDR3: TGTGCCAGCAGCTTGGCTAGCGGAGGGGATACGCAGTATTTT.

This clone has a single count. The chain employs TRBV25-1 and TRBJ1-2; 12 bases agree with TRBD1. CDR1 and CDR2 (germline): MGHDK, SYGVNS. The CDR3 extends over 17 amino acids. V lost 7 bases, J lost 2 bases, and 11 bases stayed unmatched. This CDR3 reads CASTATPGTGGNYGYTF. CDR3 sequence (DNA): TGTGCCAGCACGGCTACTCCAGGGACAGGGGGCAACTATGGCTACACCTTC.

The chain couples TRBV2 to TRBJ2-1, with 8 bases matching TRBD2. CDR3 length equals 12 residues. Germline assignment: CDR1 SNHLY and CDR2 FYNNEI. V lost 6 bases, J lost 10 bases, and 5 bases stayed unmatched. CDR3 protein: CASRLSGVEQFF. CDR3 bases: TGTGCCAGCAGACTTAGCGGGGTAGAGCAGTTCTTC.

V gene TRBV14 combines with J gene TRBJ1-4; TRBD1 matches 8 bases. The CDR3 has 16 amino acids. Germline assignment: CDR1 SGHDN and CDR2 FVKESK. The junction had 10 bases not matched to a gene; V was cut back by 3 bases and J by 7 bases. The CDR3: CASSHSPPDRAEKLFF. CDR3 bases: TGTGCCAGCAGCCATTCCCCCCCGGACAGGGCTGAAAAACTGTTTTTT.